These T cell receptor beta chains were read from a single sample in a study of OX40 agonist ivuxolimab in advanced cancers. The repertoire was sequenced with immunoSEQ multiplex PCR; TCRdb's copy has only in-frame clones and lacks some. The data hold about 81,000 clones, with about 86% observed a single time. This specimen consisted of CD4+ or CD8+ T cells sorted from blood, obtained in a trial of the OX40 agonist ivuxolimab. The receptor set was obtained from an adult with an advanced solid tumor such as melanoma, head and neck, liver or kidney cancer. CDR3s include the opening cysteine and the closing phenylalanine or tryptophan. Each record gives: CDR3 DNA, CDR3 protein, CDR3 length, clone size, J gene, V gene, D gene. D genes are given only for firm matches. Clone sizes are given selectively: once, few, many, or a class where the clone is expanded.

cdr3_nt: TGTGCCAGCAGTTTAGCGGGGTACCAAGAGACCCAGTACTTC; cdr3_aa: CASSLAGYQETQYF; cdr3_length: 14; clone_size: -; j_call: TRBJ2-5; v_call: TRBV27; d_call: -
cdr3_nt: TGTGCCGTCTGGGACAGGGGCATTTCAGATACGCAGTATTTT; cdr3_aa: CAVWDRGISDTQYF; cdr3_length: 14; clone_size: -; j_call: TRBJ2-3; v_call: TRBV19; d_call: TRBD1
cdr3_nt: TGTGCCAGCAGGGTGCGGGGTGTTGACACCGGGGAGCTGTTTTTT; cdr3_aa: CASRVRGVDTGELFF; cdr3_length: 15; clone_size: -; j_call: TRBJ2-2; v_call: TRBV2; d_call: -
cdr3_nt: TGTGCCAGCAGTGCGTTAAGCGCTAGCACAGATACGCAGTATTTT; cdr3_aa: CASSALSASTDTQYF; cdr3_length: 15; clone_size: -; j_call: TRBJ2-3; v_call: TRBV2; d_call: -
cdr3_nt: TGTGCCAGCAGTTACTACGATAATTCACCCCTCCACTTT; cdr3_aa: CASSYYDNSPLHF; cdr3_length: 13; clone_size: -; j_call: TRBJ1-6; v_call: TRBV6-5; d_call: -
cdr3_nt: TGTGCCAGCAGTTTTGGTCTTTTCTCCGAGCAGTACTTC; cdr3_aa: CASSFGLFSEQYF; cdr3_length: 13; clone_size: -; j_call: TRBJ2-7; v_call: TRBV27; d_call: -
cdr3_nt: TGTGCCAGCAGCTTAGGTGGGGGCAGCCGCACTGAAGCTTTCTTT; cdr3_aa: CASSLGGGSRTEAFF; cdr3_length: 15; clone_size: few; j_call: TRBJ1-1; v_call: TRBV7-2; d_call: -
cdr3_nt: TGTGCCAGCAGCATAAAGAACACCGGGGAGCTGTTTTTT; cdr3_aa: CASSIKNTGELFF; cdr3_length: 13; clone_size: -; j_call: TRBJ2-2; v_call: TRBV7-2; d_call: -
cdr3_nt: TGTGCCAGCAGTCCTCCGGGGCGGGAGAGAAACATTCAGTACTTC; cdr3_aa: CASSPPGRERNIQYF; cdr3_length: 15; clone_size: -; j_call: TRBJ2-4; v_call: TRBV27; d_call: TRBD2
cdr3_nt: TGTGCCAGCACCGTTGGGGGGAGCTCTGGAAACACCATATATTTT; cdr3_aa: CASTVGGSSGNTIYF; cdr3_length: 15; clone_size: -; j_call: TRBJ1-3; v_call: TRBV28; d_call: -
cdr3_nt: TGCGCCAGCAGCCAAGATAGGCGGAGAGAGACCCAGTACTTC; cdr3_aa: CASSQDRRRETQYF; cdr3_length: 14; clone_size: once; j_call: TRBJ2-5; v_call: TRBV4-3; d_call: -
cdr3_nt: TGCAGCCTTAGCGGGGGCGATATCAATGAGCAGTTCTTC; cdr3_aa: CSLSGGDINEQFF; cdr3_length: 13; clone_size: once; j_call: TRBJ2-1; v_call: TRBV29-1; d_call: TRBD2
cdr3_nt: TGTGCCAGCACCAAGGGGGGGACTAGCTCATATGAGGCGTTCTTC; cdr3_aa: CASTKGGTSSYEAFF; cdr3_length: 15; clone_size: -; j_call: TRBJ2-1; v_call: TRBV6-1; d_call: TRBD2
cdr3_nt: TGCGCCAGCAGTGCCGAGGTTTACACCGGGGAGCTGTTTTTT; cdr3_aa: CASSAEVYTGELFF; cdr3_length: 14; clone_size: -; j_call: TRBJ2-2; v_call: TRBV10-2; d_call: -
cdr3_nt: TGTGCCAGCAGTGACCCCGGGGACCCATACTACACCTTC; cdr3_aa: CASSDPGDPYYTF; cdr3_length: 13; clone_size: -; j_call: TRBJ1-2; v_call: TRBV6-1; d_call: -
cdr3_nt: TGCGCCAGCACCCAGGACAGGTCTGGAAACACCATATATTTT; cdr3_aa: CASTQDRSGNTIYF; cdr3_length: 14; clone_size: once; j_call: TRBJ1-3; v_call: TRBV5-1; d_call: TRBD1
cdr3_nt: TGTGCCAGCAGTCAGGAAGCGGGAGGGTTGGGCGAGCAGTACTTC; cdr3_aa: CASSQEAGGLGEQYF; cdr3_length: 15; clone_size: -; j_call: TRBJ2-7; v_call: TRBV2; d_call: TRBD2
cdr3_nt: TGTGCCAGCAGCGCGCTGACGATTAGCACAGATACGCAGTATTTT; cdr3_aa: CASSALTISTDTQYF; cdr3_length: 15; clone_size: -; j_call: TRBJ2-3; v_call: TRBV7-2; d_call: -
cdr3_nt: TGTGCCAGTAGTATAGGTGGAACTAGCGGGGGGAATGAGCAGTTCTTC; cdr3_aa: CASSIGGTSGGNEQFF; cdr3_length: 16; clone_size: -; j_call: TRBJ2-1; v_call: TRBV19; d_call: TRBD2
cdr3_nt: TGTGCCAGCAGCCTAAGCGGGGTGAACACCGGGGAGCTGTTTTTT; cdr3_aa: CASSLSGVNTGELFF; cdr3_length: 15; clone_size: -; j_call: TRBJ2-2; v_call: TRBV7-6; d_call: TRBD2
cdr3_nt: TGCGCCAGCAGCCAAGCCCGGGGACAGGGCATCAATGAGCAGTTCTTC; cdr3_aa: CASSQARGQGINEQFF; cdr3_length: 16; clone_size: -; j_call: TRBJ2-1; v_call: TRBV4-1; d_call: TRBD1
cdr3_nt: TGTGCCAGCAGCCCGGCCGGGGATTCACCCCTCCACTTT; cdr3_aa: CASSPAGDSPLHF; cdr3_length: 13; clone_size: -; j_call: TRBJ1-6; v_call: TRBV5-6; d_call: -
cdr3_nt: TGTGCCAGCAGCCTCAGGACTAACACAGATACGCAGTATTTT; cdr3_aa: CASSLRTNTDTQYF; cdr3_length: 14; clone_size: -; j_call: TRBJ2-3; v_call: TRBV5-6; d_call: -
cdr3_nt: TGTGCCAGCAGTTACTCGTTGGGAGGGAATAATGAGCAGTTCTTC; cdr3_aa: CASSYSLGGNNEQFF; cdr3_length: 15; clone_size: -; j_call: TRBJ2-1; v_call: TRBV6-5; d_call: TRBD2
cdr3_nt: TGTGCCTGGAGGTTACTAGCGGGAGTGGACGAGCAGTTCTTC; cdr3_aa: CAWRLLAGVDEQFF; cdr3_length: 14; clone_size: -; j_call: TRBJ2-1; v_call: TRBV30; d_call: TRBD2
cdr3_nt: TGTGCCAGCAGCTTATATGGGGGACAGGAGAAGCAGTACTTC; cdr3_aa: CASSLYGGQEKQYF; cdr3_length: 14; clone_size: -; j_call: TRBJ2-7; v_call: TRBV7-8; d_call: TRBD1
cdr3_nt: TGTGCCAGCAGTTTTAAGGTTGGCGGTGAGCAGTTCTTC; cdr3_aa: CASSFKVGGEQFF; cdr3_length: 13; clone_size: -; j_call: TRBJ2-1; v_call: TRBV28; d_call: -
cdr3_nt: TGTGCCAGCAGCCCCGGGGGCAGAGATACGCAGTATTTT; cdr3_aa: CASSPGGRDTQYF; cdr3_length: 13; clone_size: -; j_call: TRBJ2-3; v_call: TRBV6-5; d_call: -
cdr3_nt: TGTGCCAGCAGTTTGGGGGGTGAGGGACAGGGAGACGAGCAGTACTTC; cdr3_aa: CASSLGGEGQGDEQYF; cdr3_length: 16; clone_size: -; j_call: TRBJ2-7; v_call: TRBV27; d_call: TRBD1
cdr3_nt: TGTGCCAGCAGCGACTCCCACCCTTGGGTCCAAGAGACCCAGTACTTC; cdr3_aa: CASSDSHPWVQETQYF; cdr3_length: 16; clone_size: -; j_call: TRBJ2-5; v_call: TRBV7-6; d_call: -
cdr3_nt: TGTGCCACCAGCATAGACGGGACAGTAAATGAAAAACTGTTTTTT; cdr3_aa: CATSIDGTVNEKLFF; cdr3_length: 15; clone_size: once; j_call: TRBJ1-4; v_call: TRBV15; d_call: TRBD1
cdr3_nt: TGCGCCAGCAGCCATACCGGGACAGGCGAAGCTTTCTTT; cdr3_aa: CASSHTGTGEAFF; cdr3_length: 13; clone_size: -; j_call: TRBJ1-1; v_call: TRBV4-1; d_call: TRBD1
cdr3_nt: TGTGCCAGCAGCCAAACGGGAGGGAGGGATGAGCAGTTCTTC; cdr3_aa: CASSQTGGRDEQFF; cdr3_length: 14; clone_size: -; j_call: TRBJ2-1; v_call: TRBV7-2; d_call: TRBD2
cdr3_nt: TGTGCCAGCAGCTACGGCTTCGAGCAGTATTTT; cdr3_aa: CASSYGFEQYF; cdr3_length: 11; clone_size: few; j_call: TRBJ2-3; v_call: TRBV5-6; d_call: -
cdr3_nt: TGTGCCACCATGGAGGCATTAGTGATCAGCACAGATACGCAGTATTTT; cdr3_aa: CATMEALVISTDTQYF; cdr3_length: 16; clone_size: many; j_call: TRBJ2-3; v_call: TRBV10-3; d_call: -
cdr3_nt: TGTGCCAGTAAAACCGGGACAGGGGTAGGTTCACCCCTCCACTTT; cdr3_aa: CASKTGTGVGSPLHF; cdr3_length: 15; clone_size: -; j_call: TRBJ1-6; v_call: TRBV19; d_call: TRBD1
cdr3_nt: TGTGCCAGCAGTACGGCAGGGAGCACAGATACGCAGTATTTT; cdr3_aa: CASSTAGSTDTQYF; cdr3_length: 14; clone_size: -; j_call: TRBJ2-3; v_call: TRBV28; d_call: -
cdr3_nt: TGTGCCACCAGCAGTGCACTAGCCACGACGAGCACAGATACGCAGTATTTT; cdr3_aa: CATSSALATTSTDTQYF; cdr3_length: 17; clone_size: -; j_call: TRBJ2-3; v_call: TRBV15; d_call: -
cdr3_nt: TGTGCCAGCAGCTTGGACGGGACAGGGGTGAACTATGGCTACACCTTC; cdr3_aa: CASSLDGTGVNYGYTF; cdr3_length: 16; clone_size: -; j_call: TRBJ1-2; v_call: TRBV7-8; d_call: TRBD1
cdr3_nt: TGTGCCAGCAGCTTAGATGGGACTAGCGGGAGATCAGGGGAGCTGTTTTTT; cdr3_aa: CASSLDGTSGRSGELFF; cdr3_length: 17; clone_size: few; j_call: TRBJ2-2; v_call: TRBV11-2; d_call: TRBD2
cdr3_nt: TGTGCCAGTAGTATCGGCGGGTCGGGGTCCGCTGAAGCTTTCTTT; cdr3_aa: CASSIGGSGSAEAFF; cdr3_length: 15; clone_size: -; j_call: TRBJ1-1; v_call: TRBV19; d_call: -